This note documents a single TCR beta chain sequence. Its specificity is not known. The data were obtained in a study of shared clonotypes between healthy human individuals. General study results and limits: Rarefaction showed sorted-subset sequencing was incomplete despite large depth.

This CDR3 has 13 amino acids. V was trimmed by 4 bases and J by 5 bases, leaving 9 bases between them. Germline V gene sequence: CDR1 MDHEN, CDR2 SYDVKM. At a deep level, the assay was run. 150 to 250 ng DNA, 25,000 to 30,000 T cell genomes, went into each sorted-subset replicate PCR. The assay was immunoSEQ multiplex PCR, and TCRdb's table has in-frame clones only and misses some. The repertoire has about 680,000 clones, less than 80% of them found once; the top ten carry around 1.7%. From CD4+ cells came CD45RA+ naive and CD45RA-negative memory subsets. Sequenced input: memory CD4+ T cells sorted from blood. Specified subset: CD45RA-negative fraction. This sequence originates from a woman aged 25 to 45 in good health. The chain links TRBV28 to TRBJ1-3; unclear D gene. The CDR3, as DNA: TGTGCCAGCAGTTCGGGGTATCGAAACACCATATATTTT. Amino acid sequence: CASSSGYRNTIYF.